This T cell receptor (beta chain) was observed in a study of blood T cell repertoires in COVID-19. The wider study: Nucleic acid was either cDNA or gDNA, and it came from T cells, B-cell-depleted T cells, or PBMCs.

This clone was counted between two and nine times. The V end was cut by 6 bases, the J end by 6 bases, with 15 bases between. This CDR3 is 13 amino acids long. Germline assignment: CDR1 WNHNN and CDR2 SYGVQD (reference sequence). In the source study's methods: Reference gene primer amplification in the assay estimated nucleated cell counts. Produced via immunoSEQ multiplex PCR; TCRdb's table is partial and in-frame only. The V and J calls and clone size were taken over from that table, and D and trimming were inferred from the DNA. The sample yields 260,000 or so clones, nearly 90% seen once. V and J are TRBV10-1 and TRBJ2-7, with D perhaps matching TRBD2 (5 bases). The clonotype comes from a human donor in a cohort sampled during active COVID-19. Sample: peripheral blood. The chain's CDR3 is CASSPGMGSEQYF. CDR3 nucleotides: TGCGCCAGCAGCCCCGGGATGGGGTCCGAGCAGTACTTC.